This T cell receptor beta chain was documented in a study of technical replicates of blood from four donors. There are 13 residues in the CDR3. V dropped 0 bases and J dropped 5 bases, with 8 bases sitting between them. Germline assignment: CDR1 SGHRS and CDR2 YFSETQ. TCRdb keeps only in-frame clones here, not all; method: immunoSEQ multiplex PCR. The sample includes about 50,000 clones, about 95% of them seen just once. The genes are TRBV5-1 and TRBJ2-5, with unresolved D. Sequencing was performed on PBMCs. The sequence came from a human donor in good health. Some clones in this sample may be carry-over from other donors' samples. The CDR3 is CASSLAWAETQYF. The CDR3 DNA follows: TGCGCCAGCAGCTTGGCCTGGGCGGAGACCCAGTACTTC.